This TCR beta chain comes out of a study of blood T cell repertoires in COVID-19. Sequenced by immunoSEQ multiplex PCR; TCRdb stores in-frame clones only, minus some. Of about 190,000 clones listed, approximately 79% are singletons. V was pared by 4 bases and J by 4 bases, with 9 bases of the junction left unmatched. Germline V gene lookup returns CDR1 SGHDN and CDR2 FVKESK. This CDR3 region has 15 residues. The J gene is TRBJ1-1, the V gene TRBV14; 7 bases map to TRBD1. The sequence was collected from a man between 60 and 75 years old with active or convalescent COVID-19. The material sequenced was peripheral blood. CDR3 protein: CASSRNRGGSTEAFF. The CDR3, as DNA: TGTGCCAGCAGCCGCAACAGGGGTGGATCCACTGAAGCTTTCTTT.